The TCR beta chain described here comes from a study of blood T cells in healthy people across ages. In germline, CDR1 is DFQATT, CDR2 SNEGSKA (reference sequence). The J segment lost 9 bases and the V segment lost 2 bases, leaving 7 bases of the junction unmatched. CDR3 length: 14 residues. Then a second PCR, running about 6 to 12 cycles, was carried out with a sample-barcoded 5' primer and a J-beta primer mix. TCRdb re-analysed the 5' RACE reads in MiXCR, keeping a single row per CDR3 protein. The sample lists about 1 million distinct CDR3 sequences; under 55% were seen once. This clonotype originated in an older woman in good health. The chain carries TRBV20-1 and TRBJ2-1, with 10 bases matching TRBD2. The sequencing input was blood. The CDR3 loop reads CSARPRAGGGEQFF. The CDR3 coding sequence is TGCAGTGCTAGACCGCGAGCGGGAGGGGGTGAGCAGTTCTTC.